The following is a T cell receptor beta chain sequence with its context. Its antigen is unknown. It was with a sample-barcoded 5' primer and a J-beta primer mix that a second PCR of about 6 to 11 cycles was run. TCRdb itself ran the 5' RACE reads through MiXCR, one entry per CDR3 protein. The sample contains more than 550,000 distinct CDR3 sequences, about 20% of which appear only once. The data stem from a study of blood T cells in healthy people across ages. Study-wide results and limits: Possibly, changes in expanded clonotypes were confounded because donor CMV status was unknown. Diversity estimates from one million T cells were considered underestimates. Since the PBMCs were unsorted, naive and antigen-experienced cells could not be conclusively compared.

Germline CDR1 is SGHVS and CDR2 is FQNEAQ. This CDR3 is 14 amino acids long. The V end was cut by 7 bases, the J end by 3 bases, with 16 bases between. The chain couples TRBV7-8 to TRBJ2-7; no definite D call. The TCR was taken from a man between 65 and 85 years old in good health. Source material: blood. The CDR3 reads CASTPEAQYYEQYF. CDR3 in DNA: TGTGCCAGCACCCCCGAGGCCCAATACTACGAGCAGTACTTC.